The 14 T cell receptor beta chains below all came from one sample that was sequenced in a study of cytomegalovirus exposure and HLA in healthy donors. It was with 60 Vbeta and 13 Jbeta primers that the PCR ran. TCRdb's table, derived via immunoSEQ multiplex PCR, lists solely in-frame clones and lacks some. The top ten hold more than 8% of the sample, which has about 120,000 clones, about four fifths seen once. Material for sequencing was PBMCs. Receptor source: a female donor in good health and CMV-seropositive.

The gene calls are TRBV7-9 and TRBJ2-7; 9 bases fit TRBD2. Germline V CDR1 and CDR2: SEHNR, FQNEAQ (reference sequence). V shed 0 bases, J shed 5 bases, and the junction held 5 bases outside the gene matches. The CDR3 has 15 amino acids. The CDR3 protein is CASSLAEGLAHEQYF. In nucleotides, the CDR3 is TGTGCCAGCAGCTTAGCGGAAGGACTAGCGCACGAGCAGTACTTC.

This chain's CDR3 is CASKQPNDNSPLHF. Here the CDR3 DNA reads TGTGCCAGCAAACAGCCGAACGATAATTCACCCCTCCACTTT. The genes are TRBV2 and TRBJ1-6, with D hard to call. The germline V gene encodes CDR1 SNHLY and CDR2 FYNNEI. V was cut by 7 bases and J by 5 bases, with 12 bases left in between. The CDR3 has 14 amino acids.

The rearrangement uses TRBV27 and TRBJ2-7; 8 bases align to TRBD1. The CDR3 spans 13 residues. CDR1 and CDR2 from the germline V gene are MNHEY and SMNVEV (reference sequence). Trimming took 5 bases from V and 2 from J; bases not matched to a gene: 2. As DNA, the CDR3 is TGTGCCAGCAGTAGGACAGGGCCCTACGAGCAGTACTTC. It codes for CASSRTGPYEQYF.

V usage is TRBV6-5 and J usage is TRBJ2-7; TRBD2 is a possible D gene (6 bases). Per germline, CDR1 MNHEY and CDR2 SVGAGI. The CDR3 sequence is 15 residues long. Between the trimmed V and J ends, which lost 4 bases and 5 bases, there was a span of 18 bases. CDR3 DNA sequence: TGTGCCAGCAGTTGGGCTCCGGGACGGGGGAACGAGCAGTACTTC. Its protein product is CASSWAPGRGNEQYF.

The genes are TRBV5-1 and TRBJ2-1, with no clear D. The CDR3 spans 14 residues. Germline CDR1 and CDR2: SGHRS and YFSETQ. V lost 3 bases to trimming and J lost 2 bases, with 9 bases between them. In DNA, the CDR3 is TGCGCCAGCAGCTCAGGTTCTACCTACAATGAGCAGTTCTTC. It translates to CASSSGSTYNEQFF.

This chain links TRBV4-3 with TRBJ2-2; tentatively, D is TRBD1 (5 bases). V lost 5 bases and J 10 bases, leaving 20 bases between the germline ends. This CDR3 contains 15 residues. The germline V gene encodes CDR1 LGHNA and CDR2 YSLEER. CDR3 DNA sequence: TGCGCCAGCAGCTCCCGGACATCACTCCAAGCGGAGCTGTTTTTT. It codes for CASSSRTSLQAELFF.

A single count supports this clone. The V gene is TRBV7-3, the J gene TRBJ2-6, with 12 positions matching TRBD1. The CDR3 covers 18 residues. The V segment lost 0 bases and the J segment 2 bases; nucleotides outside the gene matches: 2. Germline V gene sequence: CDR1 SGHTA, CDR2 FQGTGA. CDR3 DNA sequence: TGTGCCAGCAGCTTAACGGGGACAGGGGGCGCTGGGGCCAACGTCCTGACTTTC. It encodes CASSLTGTGGAGANVLTF.

The rearrangement joins TRBV2 to TRBJ1-2; 9 bases align to TRBD1. The CDR3 sequence is 13 residues long. V trimming: 6 bases; J trimming: 8 bases; junction bases outside the gene matches: 7. Looked up from germline, CDR1 is SNHLY and CDR2 is FYNNEI. CDR3 sequence reads: CASRVTGGGGYTF. The CDR3 bases are TGTGCCAGCAGAGTGACAGGGGGAGGGGGCTACACCTTC.

V and J are TRBV27 and TRBJ1-6, with a weak D call TRBD1 (5 bases). With 5 bases removed from V and 7 bases from J, the gap between germline ends came to 12 bases. Germline lookup yields CDR1 MNHEY and CDR2 SMNVEV (reference sequence). This CDR3 contains 14 residues. CDR3 DNA: TGTGCCAGCAGTCCCGGGACTGAGAATTCACCCCTCCACTTT. It codes for CASSPGTENSPLHF.

In this sample, this clone turned up once. The chain joins TRBV2 to TRBJ1-5; the match to TRBD1 covers 8 bases. Germline V gene lookup returns CDR1 SNHLY and CDR2 FYNNEI. The V gene end was trimmed by 6 bases and the J gene end by 4 bases; junction bases not matched to a gene: 8. The CDR3 has 15 residues. The DNA for the CDR3 is TGTGCCAGCAGCGCCCGGACAGGGCGAAATCAGCCCCAGCATTTT. It is translated as CASSARTGRNQPQHF.

The chain couples TRBV9 to TRBJ2-3; D may be TRBD2 (5 bases). V lost 0 bases and J lost 2, with 16 bases in between. CDR1 SGDLS and CDR2 YYNGEE come from the germline V gene. This CDR3 spans 17 amino acids. Here the CDR3 reads CASSVVPTSRATDTQYF. The CDR3 DNA is TGTGCCAGCAGCGTAGTCCCCACTAGTCGGGCCACAGATACGCAGTATTTT.

This clone was recorded only once. The chain carries TRBV18 and TRBJ1-6; 9 nucleotides line up with TRBD1. V shed 6 bases, J shed 8 bases, and the junction held 5 bases outside the gene matches. The CDR3 is made up of 14 amino acids. The germline V gene has CDR1 KGHSH and CDR2 LQKENI. The CDR3 region has the DNA TGTGCCAGCTCCCCCGGGACAGGGTATTCACCCCTCCACTTT. It translates to CASSPGTGYSPLHF. Complete variable domain (other parts from reference TRBV18 and TRBJ1-6): NAGVMQNPRHLVRRRGQEARLRCSPMKGHSHVYWYRQLPEEGLKFMVYLQKENIIDESGMPKERFSAEFPKEGPSILRIQQVVRGDSAAYFCASSPGTGYSPLHFGNGTRLTVT.

The chain is built from TRBV18 and TRBJ2-3; D gene uncertain. CDR3 length: 13 residues. With 4 bases removed from V and 6 bases from J, the gap between germline ends came to 11 bases. Per the germline V gene, CDR1 is KGHSH and CDR2 is LQKENI. The CDR3 DNA is TGTGCCAGCTCACTTACTCTACCCGATACGCAGTATTTT. Translating it yields CASSLTLPDTQYF.

The chain employs TRBV5-1 and TRBJ2-5; D might be TRBD2 (5 bases). This CDR3 region has 18 residues. Per the germline V gene, CDR1 is SGHRS and CDR2 is YFSETQ. V was trimmed by 2 bases and J by 1 base, leaving 21 bases between them. DNA of the CDR3: TGCGCCAGCAGCTTCGGACTCCTGGAAAGTTCCCCCCAAGAGACCCAGTACTTC. This translates into CASSFGLLESSPQETQYF.